The next 32 T cell receptor beta chains were all read from a single sample in a study of T cells in Graves' hyperthyroidism and ophthalmopathy. TCR beta CDR3 regions were amplified from RNA transcripts. Using the HTBI primer set, a first-round RT-PCR was run on the TCR CDR3. Each CDR3 protein is one row after TCRdb ran MiXCR on the multiplex PCR reads. The profile covers about 400,000 distinct CDR3 sequences, with roughly 15% appearing a single time and roughly a fifth taken by the ten largest. Specimen: blood. The origin of the receptors is a woman in her fifties or sixties with Graves' ophthalmopathy.

CDR3 in DNA: TGTGCCAGCAGAACACTAGAGAACACCGGGGAGCTGTTTTTT. It encodes CASRTLENTGELFF. The V and J genes are TRBV27 and TRBJ2-2; possibly TRBD2 for D (5 bases). V was shortened by 6 bases and J by 1 base, with 9 bases between the two germline ends. Germline CDR1 reads MNHEY; CDR2 reads SMNVEV (reference sequence). The CDR3 has 14 amino acids.

This clonotype was counted between two and nine times. The genes are TRBV29-1 and TRBJ2-3; TRBD2 agrees at 13 bases. The CDR3 has 18 amino acids. Germline CDR1 is SQVTM and CDR2 is ANQGSEA. The ends lost 6 bases at V and 0 bases at J; junction bases unmatched: 12. In DNA, the CDR3 is TGCAGCGTATCCGGGACAGGGGGACTAGCGGGGAGCACAGATACGCAGTATTTT. Protein sequence: CSVSGTGGLAGSTDTQYF.

There are a few counts of this clonotype. This chain uses TRBV29-1 with TRBJ2-1, with D unresolved. V lost 4 bases and J lost 5, with 15 bases in between. This CDR3 region has 14 residues. The germline V gene encodes CDR1 SQVTM and CDR2 ANQGSEA. Here the CDR3 reads CSVGRVQADNEQFF. The CDR3 DNA reads TGCAGCGTTGGTCGGGTCCAGGCAGACAATGAGCAGTTCTTC.

In this sample, this clonotype turned up many times. J is TRBJ2-1 and V is TRBV24-1, with TRBD1 matching 7 bases. The CDR3 extends over 14 amino acids. The J segment lost 6 bases and the V segment lost 0 bases, leaving 1 base of the junction unmatched. Germline V gene sequence: CDR1 KGHDR, CDR2 SFDVKD. The CDR3: CATSDLTGVNEQFF. In nucleotides, the CDR3 is TGTGCCACCAGTGATTTGACAGGGGTCAATGAGCAGTTCTTC.

This clonotype was detected many times. V is TRBV11-2 and J is TRBJ2-1; a possible D gene is TRBD2 (5 bases). Germline V gene sequence: CDR1 SGHAT, CDR2 FQNNGV. Between the trimmed V and J ends, which lost 1 base and 6 bases, there was a span of 10 bases. The CDR3 length is 14 residues. The CDR3 is CASSLGLAGNEQFF. The CDR3 coding sequence is TGTGCCAGCAGCTTAGGCCTAGCAGGCAATGAGCAGTTCTTC.

This clonotype was observed a few times. The chain combines TRBV4-1 with TRBJ2-3; 8 bases are a match to TRBD2. Germline loops: CDR1 MGHRA, CDR2 YSYEKL. The CDR3 has 15 amino acids. V lost 4 bases, J lost 6 bases, and 9 bases stayed unmatched. CDR3 nucleotide sequence: TGCGCCAGCAGCCGAACCGGGACTAGTTACGATACGCAGTATTTT. The encoded protein is CASSRTGTSYDTQYF.

As for this clonotype: This sequence may be a read error, since a much larger clone differs from it by one base. J is TRBJ2-1 and V is TRBV28; the D is unclear. TRBJ2-7 matches the DNA end more closely, so the J call is doubtful. The CDR3 covers 12 residues. Germline-derived CDR1 and CDR2 are MDHEN and SYDVKM. CDR3 loop: CASGFSGNEQYF. CDR3 sequence (DNA): TGTGCCAGCGGGTTCTCGGGCAATGAGCAGTACTTC.

V and J are TRBV9 and TRBJ2-7; 12 nucleotides agree with TRBD2. The J segment lost 0 bases and the V segment lost 7 bases, leaving 11 bases of the junction unmatched. CDR1 is SGDLS, CDR2 YYNGEE, per germline. This CDR3 comprises 17 residues. This CDR3 is CASGPLAGGANSYEQYF. The CDR3 DNA follows: TGTGCCAGCGGCCCACTAGCGGGAGGTGCCAACTCCTACGAGCAGTACTTC.

The J gene is TRBJ1-3, the V gene TRBV12-3 or TRBV12-4; D is perhaps TRBD1 (5 bases). This CDR3 contains 15 residues. V was trimmed by 2 bases and J by 2 bases, leaving 10 bases between them. Here the CDR3 DNA reads TGTGCCAGCAGTTTATCCGGGGCAGCTGGAAACACCATATATTTT. Its protein is CASSLSGAAGNTIYF.

The chain couples TRBV19 to TRBJ1-2; 8 bases are shared with TRBD1. The CDR3 has 13 amino acids. The germline CDR1 and CDR2 sequences are LNHDA and SQIVND (reference sequence). The junction had 4 bases not matched to a gene; V was cut back by 6 bases and J by 4 bases. The CDR3 DNA reads TGTGCCAGTAGAGGGACAGGCCCCTATGGCTACACCTTC. It specifies CASRGTGPYGYTF.

This clonotype appeared many times. The rearrangement links TRBV3-1 to TRBJ2-3; no definite D call. V shed 2 bases and J shed 4 bases, with 16 bases lying between them. CDR1 and CDR2 from the germline V gene are LGHDT and YNNKEL (reference sequence). CDR3 length: 16 residues. As DNA, the CDR3 is TGTGCCAGCAGCCAATTCACCCAGCAATTTTCAGATACGCAGTATTTT. The encoded protein is CASSQFTQQFSDTQYF.

The chain joins TRBV4-2 to TRBJ2-5; D tentatively reads TRBD1 or TRBD2 (6 bases each). V lost 0 bases and J lost 4, with 15 bases in between. CDR1 is LGHNA, CDR2 YNFKEQ, per germline. The CDR3 is made up of 16 amino acids. As DNA, the CDR3 is TGTGCCAGCAGCCAAGATTCGGGGGCTGTTTTAGAGACCCAGTACTTC. Translating it yields CASSQDSGAVLETQYF.

This clonotype showed up many times. This chain uses TRBV9 with TRBJ1-1; possibly TRBD1 for D (5 bases). Germline assignment: CDR1 SGDLS and CDR2 YYNGEE. The CDR3 runs to 14 residues. V was cut by 4 bases and J by 1 base, with 11 bases left in between. The CDR3 reads CASSLGRANTEAFF. CDR3 in DNA: TGTGCCAGCAGCCTGGGCAGGGCGAACACTGAAGCTTTCTTT. The entire variable domain, with the rest obtained from reference TRBV9 and TRBJ1-1, is as follows: DSGVTQTPKHLITATGQRVTLRCSPRSGDLSVYWYQQSLDQGLQFLIQYYNGEERAKGNILERFSAQQFPDLHSELNLSSLELGDSALYFCASSLGRANTEAFFGQGTRLTVV.

This clonotype came up many times. The V call is TRBV7-3, the J call TRBJ1-1, with unresolved D. Trimming took 4 bases from V and 0 from J, leaving 6 bases between them. The V gene's germline CDR1 is SGHTA and CDR2 FQGTGA. This CDR3 is 13 amino acids long. The CDR3 DNA is TGTGCCAGCAGCTCCCAGATGAACACTGAAGCTTTCTTT. Amino acids: CASSSQMNTEAFF.

This clonotype was counted ten times or more. The chain combines TRBV28 with TRBJ2-1; D not certain. The CDR3 spans 12 residues. The V end was cut by 6 bases, the J end by 10 bases, with 13 bases between. In germline, CDR1 is MDHEN, CDR2 SYDVKM. The CDR3 nucleotides are TGTGCCAGCAGCACACAGCTCAGGGAGCAGTTCTTC. Translated, it gives CASSTQLREQFF.

This clonotype was detected ten times or more. The chain combines TRBV28 with TRBJ2-5, with TRBD2 identical over 7 bases. The V gene's germline CDR1 is MDHEN and CDR2 SYDVKM. This CDR3 spans 18 amino acids. Losses at the gene ends were 5 bases for V and 5 bases for J; bases not matched to a gene: 20. Here the CDR3 reads CASSRLAPSGKKEETQYF. In DNA, the CDR3 is TGTGCCAGCAGTCGCTTGGCCCCTAGCGGCAAAAAAGAGGAGACCCAGTACTTC.

This clonotype was counted at least ten times. The J gene is TRBJ2-7, the V gene TRBV6-1; the match to TRBD1 covers 11 bases. Per the germline V gene, CDR1 is MNHNS and CDR2 is SASEGT. The CDR3 is 16 residues long. J lost 5 bases, V lost 10 bases, and 16 bases had no gene match. The CDR3: CATSPVGVDRGHEQYF. In DNA, the CDR3 is TGTGCCACCTCACCTGTGGGGGTGGACAGGGGGCACGAGCAGTACTTC.

This clonotype came up many times. The chain uses TRBV6-1 and TRBJ2-7; D gene uncertain. The V gene lost 8 bases and the J gene lost 3 bases, with 14 bases spanning the gap. The CDR3 is 13 amino acids. CDR1 and CDR2 (germline): MNHNS, SASEGT. In DNA form, the CDR3 reads TGTGCCAGCTCCCGCGACTCCCGCTACGAGCAGTACTTC. Translated, it gives CASSRDSRYEQYF.

This clonotype occurred many times. The chain combines TRBV20-1 with TRBJ2-7; 10 bases match TRBD1. The germline V gene has CDR1 DFQATT and CDR2 SNEGSKA (reference sequence). The CDR3 is 12 residues long. The chain's CDR3 is CRGTGDPYEQYF. CDR3 nucleotide sequence: TGCAGAGGGACAGGGGACCCCTACGAGCAGTACTTC.

This clonotype was observed many times. The rearrangement uses TRBV28 and TRBJ2-4; D remains unclear. The CDR3 sequence is 13 residues long. CDR1 and CDR2 (germline): MDHEN, SYDVKM. V lost 3 bases and J 6 bases, leaving 9 bases between the germline ends. CDR3 protein: CASSLGRRNIQYF. In nucleotides, the CDR3 is TGTGCCAGCAGTTTGGGAAGGAGAAACATTCAGTACTTC.

The chain employs TRBV18 and TRBJ2-1; D is possibly TRBD2 (6 bases). Germline CDR1 and CDR2: KGHSH and LQKENI. Trimming took 3 bases from V and 4 from J, leaving 16 bases between them. This CDR3 contains 16 residues. The CDR3, as DNA: TGTGCCAGCTCACCGCCAACGGACTATCCGTACAATGAGCAGTTCTTC. The encoded protein is CASSPPTDYPYNEQFF. Full variable domain (rest looked up from reference TRBV18 and TRBJ2-1): NAGVMQNPRHLVRRRGQEARLRCSPMKGHSHVYWYRQLPEEGLKFMVYLQKENIIDESGMPKERFSAEFPKEGPSILRIQQVVRGDSAAYFCASSPPTDYPYNEQFFGPGTRLTVL.

This clonotype was found many times. This sequence joins TRBV5-5 and TRBJ1-2, with a weak D call TRBD1 (6 bases). The length of the CDR3 is 15 residues. V was clipped by 0 bases and J by 6 bases, with 15 bases between them. Germline CDR1 and CDR2: SGHKS and YYEKEE (reference sequence). The CDR3 sequence is CASSLVDRQGNGYTF. In nucleotides, the CDR3 is TGTGCCAGCAGCTTGGTGGACAGACAAGGAAATGGCTACACCTTC.

This clonotype was picked up many times. CDR3 coding DNA: TGCAGCGTAGGGACAGGGGGTTCCTACGAGCAGTACTTC. Protein: CSVGTGGSYEQYF. The chain employs TRBV29-1 and TRBJ2-7; 11 bases align to TRBD1. J gave up 1 base and V 6 bases, and 2 bases lay outside the gene matches. The CDR3 loop spans 13 amino acids. The germline V gene encodes CDR1 SQVTM and CDR2 ANQGSEA.

A word on this clonotype: A junction end diverges from the germline sequence, so it may reflect a read error. The chain joins TRBV28 to TRBJ2-4; D may be TRBD2 (7 bases). This CDR3 has 23 residues. CDR1 and CDR2 from the germline V gene are MDHEN and SYDVKM. The CDR3 DNA reads TGTGCCAGCAGTTTAAGTGTGTGGGGGGGCTCGAGGGAGAGCCTCTTAGCCAAAAACACTCAGTACTTC. Protein product: CASSLSVWGGSRESLLAKNTQYF.

This clonotype has at least ten counts. The rearrangement joins TRBV20-1 to TRBJ2-7; 7 nucleotides line up with TRBD1. The CDR3 sequence is 14 residues long. J was trimmed by 1 base and V by 2 bases; bases with no gene match: 5. Germline CDR1 DFQATT, CDR2 SNEGSKA (reference sequence). In DNA form, the CDR3 reads TGCAGTGCTAGATTGAGACAGGGATCCTACGAGCAGTACTTC. This codes for CSARLRQGSYEQYF.

This clonotype was seen ten or more times. The V and J genes are TRBV3-1 and TRBJ2-7; 7 bases fit TRBD1. V gave up 0 bases and J gave up 0 bases; unmatched junction bases: 8. Germline values: CDR1 LGHDT, CDR2 YNNKEL (reference sequence). This CDR3 is 17 amino acids long. DNA for the CDR3: TGTGCCAGCAGCCAAGAAGGGAAGAGACAGGGCTCCTACGAGCAGTACTTC. Its protein is CASSQEGKRQGSYEQYF.

Ten or more counts support this clonotype. The rearrangement joins TRBV28 to TRBJ2-1; D unresolved. CDR3 length: 11 residues. V was cut by 8 bases and J by 9 bases, with 11 bases left in between. The germline V gene has CDR1 MDHEN and CDR2 SYDVKM. CDR3 amino acids: CASVRNLEQFF. The DNA of the CDR3 is TGTGCCAGCGTCCGAAATCTTGAGCAGTTCTTC.

This clonotype has a count of ten or more. CDR3 sequence (DNA): TGTGCCAGCAGCTTACAGGTCCAGGGCGAGCAGTTCTTC. It encodes CASSLQVQGEQFF. This chain joins TRBV11-2 and TRBJ2-1; D may be TRBD1 (5 bases). The CDR3 length is 13 residues. Trimming removed 2 bases from V and 10 bases from J, with 12 bases in between. The germline V gene has CDR1 SGHAT and CDR2 FQNNGV.

This clonotype was picked up many times. This chain links TRBV24-1 with TRBJ1-2; 7 nucleotides agree with TRBD1. CDR3 length equals 14 residues. V shed 4 bases, J shed 4 bases, and the junction held 5 bases outside the gene matches. CDR1 and CDR2 (germline): KGHDR, SFDVKD. CDR3 DNA sequence: TGTGCCACCAGTGACTGGACAGGTTTCTATGGCTACACCTTC. Its protein product is CATSDWTGFYGYTF.

This clonotype has ten or more counts. The chain couples TRBV2 to TRBJ2-7; TRBD1 aligns across 7 bases. Germline CDR1 reads SNHLY; CDR2 reads FYNNEI. The CDR3 extends over 13 amino acids. V lost 9 bases to trimming and J lost 4 bases; unmatched junction nucleotides: 9. CDR3 in DNA: TGTGCCAGGTCGACAGGGCCCCCATACGAGCAGTACTTC. It codes for CARSTGPPYEQYF.

This clonotype was seen a few times. This sequence joins TRBV28 and TRBJ1-5; TRBD1 is a possible D gene (6 bases). Germline loops: CDR1 MDHEN, CDR2 SYDVKM. Deletions cut 5 bases from V and 3 bases from J, with 14 bases between. The length of the CDR3 is 15 residues. The CDR3 coding sequence is TGTGCCAGCAGTACGCGGGACATATACAATCAGCCCCAGCATTTT. Amino acid sequence: CASSTRDIYNQPQHF.

In this sample, this clonotype turned up many times. V is TRBV6-1 and J is TRBJ2-3; 8 bases are a match to TRBD1. The ends lost 6 bases at V and 3 bases at J; junction bases unmatched: 5. CDR3 length: 14 amino acids. Germline CDR1 is MNHNS and CDR2 is SASEGT. The chain's CDR3 is CASSTRQGTDTQYF. For the CDR3, the DNA is TGTGCCAGCAGCACAAGACAGGGGACAGATACGCAGTATTTT.